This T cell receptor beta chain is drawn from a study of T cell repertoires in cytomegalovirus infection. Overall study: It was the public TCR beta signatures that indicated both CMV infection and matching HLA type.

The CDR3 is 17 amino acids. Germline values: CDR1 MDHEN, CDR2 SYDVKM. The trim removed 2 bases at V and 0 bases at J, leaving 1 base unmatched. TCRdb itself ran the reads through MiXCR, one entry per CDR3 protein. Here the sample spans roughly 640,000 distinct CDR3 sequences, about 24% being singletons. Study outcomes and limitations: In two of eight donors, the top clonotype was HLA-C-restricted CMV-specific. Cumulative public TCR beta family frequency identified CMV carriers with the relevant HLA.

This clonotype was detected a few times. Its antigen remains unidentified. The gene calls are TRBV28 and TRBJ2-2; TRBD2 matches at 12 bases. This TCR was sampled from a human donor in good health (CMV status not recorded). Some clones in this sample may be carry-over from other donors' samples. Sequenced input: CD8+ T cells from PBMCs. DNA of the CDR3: TGTGCCAGCAGTTTACTAGCGGGGGGGCCGAACACCGGGGAGCTGTTTTTT. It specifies CASSLLAGGPNTGELFF. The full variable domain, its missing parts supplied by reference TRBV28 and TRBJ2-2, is DVKVTQSSRYLVKRTGEKVFLECVQDMDHENMFWYRQDPGLGLRLIYFSYDVKMKEKGDIPEGYSVSREKKERFSLILESASTNQTSMYLCASSLLAGGPNTGELFFGEGSRLTVL.